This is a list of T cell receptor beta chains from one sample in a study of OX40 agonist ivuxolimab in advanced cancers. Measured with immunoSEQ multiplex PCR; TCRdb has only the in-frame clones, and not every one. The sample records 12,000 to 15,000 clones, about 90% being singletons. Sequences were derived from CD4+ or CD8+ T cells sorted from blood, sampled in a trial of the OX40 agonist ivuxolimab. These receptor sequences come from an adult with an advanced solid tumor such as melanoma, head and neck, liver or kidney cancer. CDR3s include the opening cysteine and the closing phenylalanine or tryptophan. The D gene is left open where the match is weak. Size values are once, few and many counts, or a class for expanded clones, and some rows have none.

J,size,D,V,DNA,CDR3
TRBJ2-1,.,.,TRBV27,TGTGCCAGCAGTAGGGGCCCCTCTTACAATGAGCAGTTCTTC,CASSRGPSYNEQFF
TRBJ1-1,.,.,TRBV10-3,TGTGCCATCAGTGGCAGGGGTGGAACTGAAGCTTTCTTT,CAISGRGGTEAFF
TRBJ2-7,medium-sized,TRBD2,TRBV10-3,TGTGCCATCAGTGATTTGGGCGGGAGGAGCTCCTACGAGCAGTACTTC,CAISDLGGRSSYEQYF
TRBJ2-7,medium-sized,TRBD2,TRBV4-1,TGCGCCAGCAGCCAAGAGAGCGGGAGGGCCTACGAGCAGTACTTC,CASSQESGRAYEQYF
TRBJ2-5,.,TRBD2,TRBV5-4,TGTGCCAGCAGCAACGAACTAGCGGGAGCCCAAGAGACCCAGTACTTC,CASSNELAGAQETQYF
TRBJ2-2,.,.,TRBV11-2,TGTGCCAGCAGAACCGGACCGTTGGGGCACACCGGGGAGCTGTTTTTT,CASRTGPLGHTGELFF
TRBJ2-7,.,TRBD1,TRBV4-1,TGCGCCAGCAGCCCTCCGGGACAGGGGGCTGAGGAGCAGTACTTC,CASSPPGQGAEEQYF
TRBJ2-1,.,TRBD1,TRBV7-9,TGTGCCAGCAGCTACAGGGGTGAGCAGTTCTTC,CASSYRGEQFF
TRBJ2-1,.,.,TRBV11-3,TGTGCCAGCAGCGACAATGTGGGGTCCTACAATGAGCAGTTCTTC,CASSDNVGSYNEQFF
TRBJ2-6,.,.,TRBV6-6,TGTGCCAGCAGTTACATGATATCTGGGGCCAACGTCCTGACTTTC,CASSYMISGANVLTF
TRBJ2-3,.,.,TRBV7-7,TGTGCTAGCAGCTTAGTTCGCACAGATACGCAGTATTTT,CASSLVRTDTQYF
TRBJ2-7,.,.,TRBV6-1,TGTGCCAGCAGCAGAGGGGGATACGAGCAGTACTTC,CASSRGGYEQYF
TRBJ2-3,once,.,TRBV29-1,TGCAGCGTTCTACAACTCATTACTAGCACAGATACGCAGTATTTT,CSVLQLITSTDTQYF
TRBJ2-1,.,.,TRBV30,TGTGCCTGGAGTCCGGGCGGGATCAATGAGCAGTTCTTC,CAWSPGGINEQFF
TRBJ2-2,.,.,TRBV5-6,TGTGCCAGCAGCTCTCCCCCAGACACGTACACCGGGGAGCTGTTTTTT,CASSSPPDTYTGELFF
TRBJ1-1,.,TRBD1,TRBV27,TGTGCCAGCAGCCCGGACAGGGCGAACACTGAAGCTTTCTTT,CASSPDRANTEAFF
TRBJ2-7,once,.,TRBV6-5,TGTGCCAGCAAAACAGGGTTAGGGGAGCAGTACTTC,CASKTGLGEQYF
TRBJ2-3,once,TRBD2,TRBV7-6,TGTGCCAGCAGCTTAGCTAGCGGGAGCGCAGATACGCAGTATTTT,CASSLASGSADTQYF
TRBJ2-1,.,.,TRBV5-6,TGTGCCAGCAGCTTGGACGGGAGCTCCAATGAGCAGTTCTTC,CASSLDGSSNEQFF
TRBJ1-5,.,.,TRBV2,TGTGCCAGCAGTGACAACAGGGAGATTATGACCCAGCATTTT,CASSDNREIMTQHF
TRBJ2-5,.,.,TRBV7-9,TGTGCCAGCAGCCTGGGGGACACCGAGACCCAGTACTTC,CASSLGDTETQYF
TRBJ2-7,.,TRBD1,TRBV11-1,TGTGCCAGCAGCTTAGATAGGGACAGCTCCTACGAGCAGTACTTC,CASSLDRDSSYEQYF
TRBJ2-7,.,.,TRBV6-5,TGTGCCAGCAGGTCTACAGGGATCGACTACGAGCAGTACTTC,CASRSTGIDYEQYF
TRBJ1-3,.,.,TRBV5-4,TGTGCCAGCAGCTTGGGGCGGGGAAACACCATATATTTT,CASSLGRGNTIYF
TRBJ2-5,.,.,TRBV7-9,TGTGCCAGCAGCTTAGTTTCTGAAGAGACCCAGTACTTC,CASSLVSEETQYF
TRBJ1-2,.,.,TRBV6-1,TGTGCCAGCAGTGAAGGGGGCTATGGCTACACCTTC,CASSEGGYGYTF
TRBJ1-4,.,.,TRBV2,TGTGCCAGCAGTGAAACGGCAGGGGATGGTGAAAAACTGTTTTTT,CASSETAGDGEKLFF
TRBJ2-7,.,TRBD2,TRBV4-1,TGCGCCAGCAGCCAAGATGGTTTAGCGGGACTGTACGAGCAGTACTTC,CASSQDGLAGLYEQYF
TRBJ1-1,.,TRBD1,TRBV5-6,TGTGCCAGCAGCTTTGGGACAGTGAACACTGAAGCTTTCTTT,CASSFGTVNTEAFF
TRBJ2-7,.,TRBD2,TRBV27,TGTGCCAGCAGTTTATCGGGACTAGAGGGGGACTACGAGCAGTACTTC,CASSLSGLEGDYEQYF
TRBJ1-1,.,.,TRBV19,TGTGCCAGCACTCCCGGGGGCCCTGAAGCTTTCTTT,CASTPGGPEAFF
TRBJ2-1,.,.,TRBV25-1,TGTGCCAGCAGTGAATGGTATGAGACACCCAACAATGAGCAGTTCTTC,CASSEWYETPNNEQFF
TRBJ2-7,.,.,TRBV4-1,TGCGCCAGCAGCCACCCAGGGGACTACGAGCAGTACTTC,CASSHPGDYEQYF
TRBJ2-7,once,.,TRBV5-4,TGTGCCAGCAGCCCCACAGGAGCCCCTTCCTACGAGCAGTACTTC,CASSPTGAPSYEQYF
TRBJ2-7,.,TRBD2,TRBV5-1,TGCGCCAGCAGCGTGGGACTAGCGGGAGACGAGCAGTACTTC,CASSVGLAGDEQYF
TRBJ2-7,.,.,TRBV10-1,TGCGCCAGCAGTGTGGAACAAGGGACCTACGAGCAGTACTTC,CASSVEQGTYEQYF
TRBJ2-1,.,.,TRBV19,TGTGCCAGTAGTATCCCCCACAATGAGCAGTTCTTC,CASSIPHNEQFF
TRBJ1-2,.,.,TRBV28,TGTGCCAGCAGTTTATGGGGGGAGATAGGCTATGGCTACACCTTC,CASSLWGEIGYGYTF
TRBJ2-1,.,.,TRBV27,TGTGCCAGCAGTTTAGGAGGGTACAATGAGCAGTTCTTC,CASSLGGYNEQFF
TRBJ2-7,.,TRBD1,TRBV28,TGTGCCAGCAGCCAAGGAATGACAGGGGACGAGCAGTACTTC,CASSQGMTGDEQYF
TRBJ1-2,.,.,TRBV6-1,TGTGCCAGCAGTCAAGACAGCTATGGCTACACCTTC,CASSQDSYGYTF
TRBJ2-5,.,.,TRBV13,TGTGCCAGCAGCTTAGCTGTCCAAGAGACCCAGTACTTC,CASSLAVQETQYF
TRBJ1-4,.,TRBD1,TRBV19,TGTGCCAGTAGTCCAAAAAAAGGACAGGGGGTCGGAAAACTGTTTTTT,CASSPKKGQGVGKLFF
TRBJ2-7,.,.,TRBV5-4,TGTGCCAGCAGCTTGGCGGGCTTCGAGCAGTACTTC,CASSLAGFEQYF
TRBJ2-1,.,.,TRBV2,TGTGCCAGCCTCCCCCCGGGACTGAGCTCCTACAATGAGCAGTTCTTC,CASLPPGLSSYNEQFF
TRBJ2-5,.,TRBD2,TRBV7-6,TGTGCCAGCAGCTTCCCGGGACTAGCGGGAGTTGGAGAGACCCAGTACTTC,CASSFPGLAGVGETQYF
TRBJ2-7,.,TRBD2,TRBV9,TGTGCCAGCAGCCCACCCCCGGGGCTAGCGGGAGTCGAGCAGTACTTC,CASSPPPGLAGVEQYF
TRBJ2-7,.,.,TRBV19,TGTGCCAGTAGTTTCGGGATCTCCTACGAGCAGTACTTC,CASSFGISYEQYF
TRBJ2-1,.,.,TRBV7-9,TGTGCCAGCAGCTTAGCGCAGGGCTCCTACAATGAGCAGTTCTTC,CASSLAQGSYNEQFF
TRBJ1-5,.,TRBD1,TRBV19,TGTGCCAGTAGCGAGGACAGGGAGGCTTCATACAATCAGCCCCAGCATTTT,CASSEDREASYNQPQHF
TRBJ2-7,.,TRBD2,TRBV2,TGTGCCAGCTCTCGGACTAGCGGGAGGGCCTCGGCCTACGAGCAGTACTTC,CASSRTSGRASAYEQYF
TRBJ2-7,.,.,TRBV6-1,TGTGCCAGCAGTGACGGCTACGGGGGCGCCTACGAGCAGTACTTC,CASSDGYGGAYEQYF
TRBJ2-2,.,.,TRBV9,TGTGCCAGCAGCGTAGAGGGGAACACCGGGGAGCTGTTTTTT,CASSVEGNTGELFF
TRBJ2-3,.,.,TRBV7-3,TGTGCCAGCAGCTGGGTGGGTAGCACAGATACGCAGTATTTT,CASSWVGSTDTQYF
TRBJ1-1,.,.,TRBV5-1,TGCGCCAGCAGCTTGGACGGGGGTTACTTAAACACTGAAGCTTTCTTT,CASSLDGGYLNTEAFF